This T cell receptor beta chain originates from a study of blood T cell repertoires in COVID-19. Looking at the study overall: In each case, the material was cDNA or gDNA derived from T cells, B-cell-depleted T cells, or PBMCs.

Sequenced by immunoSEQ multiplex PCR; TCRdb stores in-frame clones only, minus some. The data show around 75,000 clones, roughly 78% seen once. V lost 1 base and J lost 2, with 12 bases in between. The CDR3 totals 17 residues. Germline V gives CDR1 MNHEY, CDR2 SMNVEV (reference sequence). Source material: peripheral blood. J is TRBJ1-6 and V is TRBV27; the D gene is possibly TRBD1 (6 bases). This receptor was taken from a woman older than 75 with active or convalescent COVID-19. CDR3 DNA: TGTGCCAGCAGTTTATTGATAGGGGGAACCTATAATTCACCCCTCCACTTT. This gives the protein CASSLLIGGTYNSPLHF.